What follows describes a single T cell receptor (beta chain). There is no known antigen for this receptor. Per-base quality was not reported, and no clone a single base away is much larger than it. The data belong to a study of blood T cells in healthy people across ages (dated by TCRdb to the mid-2010s). Background for the entire study: In model experiments, template switching captured roughly one uniquely barcoded TCR beta cDNA molecule for every two T cells. The donors were divided into four age groups: young (average about 15 years), middle-aged (roughly 40), aged (about 62) and long-lived (about 80). Using the same blood draw, the study looked at two additional independent replicas of 1 million unique cDNA reads for two donors, one aged 18 to 30 and the other aged 80 or older. To avoid experimental bias, donors of different ages were distributed randomly across sequencing lanes. The study measured age-related changes in TCR beta repertoire diversity using deep sequencing normalized with unique cDNA molecular identifiers.

Broad study findings and their caveats: A strong correlation was found between observed TCR beta diversity and the percentage of naive T cells measured by flow cytometry. Observed TCR beta diversity per million T cells fell roughly linearly with age, and a significant reduction was already apparent by age about 43. The long-lived group showed more naive CD4+ T cells, fewer expanded clones and increased TCR diversity than the aged group, suggesting age selection. Estimates of total diversity based on one million sequenced T cells were considered lower bounds and underestimates. Since profiling was done on bulk unsorted PBMCs, naive and antigen-experienced compartments could not be conclusively compared. Because donor CMV infection status was unknown, age-related changes in expanded clonotypes were potentially confounded.

The receptor library was made with 5' RACE. Instrument used: Illumina HiSeq 2500. A second 7 to 11 cycle PCR used a sample-barcoded 5' primer and a J-beta primer mix. Each TCR beta cDNA molecule received a unique molecular identifier from a template-switch 5' adaptor carrying 12 random nucleotides. Each sample yielded at least 2.5 million CDR3-containing paired-end reads. All of the RNA was converted into first-strand cDNA using the Mint cDNA synthesis kit, with a TRBC-specific oligonucleotide serving as the primer. Following uracil-DNA glycosylase treatment, all cDNA underwent a first 18-cycle PCR with the universal primers M1SS and BC2_uni_R. In the source study's methods: For normalization, 1 million high-quality reads were randomly selected from each sample, with every read carrying a distinct molecular identifier. Reads sharing molecular identifiers were discarded rather than binned into consensus sequences. CDR3 identification, clonotype clustering and error correction used MiTCR with a Q25 quality threshold and the strictest error-elimination algorithm. Lower-bound total TCR beta diversity was estimated with a nonparametric unseen species model using Euler transformation. The public reads were reanalyzed by TCRdb: fastp trimming at Q25, MiXCR alignment, in-frame beta chains only. Each CDR3 protein appears once, grouped with its most common genes and DNA. The V and J calls shown here were made by TCRdb, not taken from the authors' results. The sample records 1.2 million to 1.5 million distinct CDR3 sequences, 45% to 70% of which are singletons. Of the sample, 6.5% to 8% falls within the top ten clones.

Reading from cysteine to phenylalanine, the CDR3 counts 15 amino acids. Here the CDR3 DNA is all that survives: 45 bases in frame from base 1. For this chain, trimming is 6 bases at the V end and 2 bases at the J end, and the number of junction bases without a gene match is 8. Taken from the germline V gene, the CDR1 and CDR2 loops are SGHRS and YFSETQ. The donors were roughly 39 Caucasian individuals from Russia, aged roughly 6 to 100 years, who were systemically healthy. Ten milliliters of peripheral blood were drawn from each donor into EDTA-treated Vacutainer tubes. Ficoll-Paque density-gradient centrifugation was used to isolate PBMCs, with at least 6.5 million per sample. Total RNA was extracted from PBMCs with Trizol reagent, with at least 5.5 micrograms obtained per sample. Naive CD45RAhigh/CD27high T cell percentages were measured by flow cytometry on a PBMC aliquot from every donor.

Sequences were obtained from blood. This clonotype originated in a man younger than 35 in good health. In this chain, TRBV5-1 is recombined with TRBJ1-2; a stretch of 9 junction bases matches TRBD1. The CDR3 reads CASTTGGAKNYGYTF. The nucleotide sequence reads as follows: TGCGCCAGCACAACAGGGGGCGCGAAAAACTATGGCTACACCTTC.